This entry features one T cell receptor beta chain sequence. The antigen remains unidentified. This record belongs to a study of T cell repertoires in cytomegalovirus infection. General study results and limits: Carriage of CMV together with the relevant HLA was identifiable through cumulative public TCR beta family frequency. It was HLA-C-restricted CMV-specific TCR beta clonotypes that dominated the response ex vivo.

Germline lookup yields CDR1 SQVTM and CDR2 ANQGSEA. This CDR3 is 15 amino acids long. The V and J ends lost 0 bases and 9 bases respectively, with 18 bases between them. In TCRdb, the reads were re-called with MiXCR into one record per CDR3 protein. The sample lists under 150,000 distinct CDR3 sequences; about 24% were seen once. This sequence was found in a human donor in good health (CMV status not recorded). Some clones in this sample may be carry-over from other donors' samples. This chain links TRBV29-1 with TRBJ2-1; the D gene could be TRBD1 or TRBD2 (6 bases each). The sequenced material came from PBMCs, sequenced either directly or after in vitro stimulation (not recorded which). DNA for the CDR3: TGCAGCGTTGAAGATCCCGGGGGCAGTAAGGTTGAGCAGTTCTTC. The encoded protein is CSVEDPGGSKVEQFF.